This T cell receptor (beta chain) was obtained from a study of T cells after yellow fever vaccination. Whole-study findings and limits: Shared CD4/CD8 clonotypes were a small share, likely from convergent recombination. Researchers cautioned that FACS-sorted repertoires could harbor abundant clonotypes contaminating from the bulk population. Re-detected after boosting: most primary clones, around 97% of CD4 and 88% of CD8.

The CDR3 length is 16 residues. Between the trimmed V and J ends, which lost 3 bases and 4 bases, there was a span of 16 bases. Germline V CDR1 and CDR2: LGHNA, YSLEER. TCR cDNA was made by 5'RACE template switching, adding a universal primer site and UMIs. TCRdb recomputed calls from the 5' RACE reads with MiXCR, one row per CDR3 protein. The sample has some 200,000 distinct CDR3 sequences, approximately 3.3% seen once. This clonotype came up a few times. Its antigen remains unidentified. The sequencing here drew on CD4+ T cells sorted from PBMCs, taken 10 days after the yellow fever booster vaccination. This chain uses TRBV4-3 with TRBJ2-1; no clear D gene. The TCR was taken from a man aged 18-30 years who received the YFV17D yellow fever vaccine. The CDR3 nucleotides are TGCGCCAGCAGCCATGCGACTTCTCGGGCATACAATGAGCAGTTCTTC. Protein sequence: CASSHATSRAYNEQFF.